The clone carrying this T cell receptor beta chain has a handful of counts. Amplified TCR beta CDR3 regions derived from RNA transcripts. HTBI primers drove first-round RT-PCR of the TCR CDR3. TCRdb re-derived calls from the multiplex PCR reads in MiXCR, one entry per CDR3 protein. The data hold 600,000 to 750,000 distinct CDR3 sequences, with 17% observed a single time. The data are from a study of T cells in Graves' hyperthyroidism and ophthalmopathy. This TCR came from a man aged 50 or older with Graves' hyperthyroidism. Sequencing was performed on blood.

The CDR3 spells CSSKPGTTPDGYTF. CDR3 bases: TGCAGCTCAAAGCCAGGGACGACACCCGATGGCTACACCTTC. The chain joins TRBV29-1 to TRBJ1-2; TRBD1 is a possible D gene (5 bases). The V gene's germline CDR1 is SQVTM and CDR2 ANQGSEA. V gave up 8 bases and J gave up 6 bases, with 22 bases separating them. This CDR3 spans 14 amino acids.